This TCR beta chain is drawn from a study of metastatic and nonmetastatic thyroid tumors (dated by TCRdb to 2020 to 2022). Background on the whole study: The researchers compared repertoires between peripheral blood samples and tumor or nodule tissue samples from patients with malignant or benign thyroid disease.

Counted from cysteine to phenylalanine, this CDR3 has 15 amino acids. Only the CDR3 region is kept as DNA, spanning 45 bases read in frame from base 1. Relative to germline, V is 11 bases shorter and J is 10 bases shorter, with 24 bases between their ends. Sequences MDHEN (CDR1) and SYDVKM (CDR2) are obtained from the germline V gene. What the study reported, not specific to this receptor: In both blood and tumor samples, malignant tumors were reported to have significantly higher TCR beta diversity than benign nodules.

The protocol used for the library was PCR. Sequencing was carried out with an Illumina HiSeq 4000. The TCR beta-chain CDR3 region of each patient was profiled by high-throughput sequencing. The source study handled its data this way. Drawing on CDR3 differences between clinicopathological groups, the researchers built a classifier meant to tell apart patients with distant-metastatic papillary thyroid cancer. To measure repertoire diversity the researchers used the Shannon index, while the Morisita-Horn index served to gauge how similar the tumor and blood repertoires were. The public reads were reprocessed in TCRdb via fastp at Q25 and MiXCR, keeping in-frame beta chains. TCRdb, not the original authors, processed these V and J calls. The sample table lists 15,000 to 20,000 clones, over 25% of them with a count of one. Together, the top ten hold roughly 12% of the sample. Before undergoing thyroid surgery, none of the patients had been given any kind of treatment. The study retrospectively analysed patient clinical samples collected from the early 2010s to the late 2010s using T-cell receptor beta sequencing.

The sample holds a few counts of this clone. Its antigen is not yet known. Per-base qualities were not stored, and no clone one base away is much larger. The sequence links TRBV28 to TRBJ1-6; the D gene cannot be named for sure. The specimen was tumor tissue. This TCR derives from a male donor with papillary thyroid cancer or a benign thyroid nodule (not recorded which). Some clones in this sample may be carry-over from other donors' samples. The sequence in DNA is TGTGCCTCCGACGGGCTGTACAAGGGAGGATCACCCCTCCACTTT. This sequence encodes CASDGLYKGGSPLHF.